Below are 27 T cell receptor beta chains sequenced from a single sample in a study of T cell responses to AZD1222 COVID-19 vaccine. The method was immunoSEQ multiplex PCR; TCRdb's version includes in-frame clones alone and lacks a portion of them. The sample lists roughly 70,000 clones; approximately 85% were seen once. This sample comprised peripheral blood, obtained on day 0 of MenACWY control vaccination. The receptor set was obtained from an adult in good health.

V usage is TRBV5-6 and J usage is TRBJ2-3, with 8 nucleotides matching TRBD2. This CDR3 spans 15 amino acids. Germline-derived CDR1 and CDR2 are SGHDT and YYEEEE. The junction had 2 bases not matched to a gene; V was cut back by 1 base and J by 1 base. The CDR3 nucleotides are TGTGCCAGCAGCTTGTCGGGGGGGGGCACAGATACGCAGTATTTT. It is translated as CASSLSGGGTDTQYF.

CDR3: CASSLELAGEDEQFF. For the CDR3, the DNA is TGTGCCAGCAGCTTAGAACTAGCGGGGGAGGATGAGCAGTTCTTC. The V call is TRBV7-6, the J call TRBJ2-1; 11 nucleotides align to TRBD2. Per germline, CDR1 SGHVS and CDR2 FNYEAQ. The CDR3 is 15 amino acids. Trimming cost V 1 base and J 8 bases; bases outside gene matches: 4.

The chain couples TRBV4-1 to TRBJ2-7; maybe TRBD1 (5 bases). There are 13 residues in the CDR3. V shed 4 bases and J shed 7 bases, with 14 bases lying between them. Per the germline V gene, CDR1 is MGHRA and CDR2 is YSYEKL. The CDR3 reads CASSLGPAGEQYF. The CDR3 bases are TGCGCCAGCAGCCTAGGACCCGCAGGGGAGCAGTACTTC.

The genes are TRBV2 and TRBJ2-1; TRBD2 might be the D (6 bases). Looked up from germline, CDR1 is SNHLY and CDR2 is FYNNEI. This CDR3 region has 13 residues. V gave up 7 bases and J gave up 8 bases, with 15 bases separating them. The CDR3 is CASTRRGTDEQFF. CDR3 bases: TGTGCCAGCACCCGGCGGGGCACCGATGAGCAGTTCTTC.

The rearrangement uses TRBV5-1 and TRBJ1-6; 7 nucleotides align to TRBD1. Germline trimming cut 4 bases from V and 4 bases from J; bases unmatched to any gene: 5. Germline-derived CDR1 and CDR2 are SGHRS and YFSETQ. CDR3 length: 15 residues. The CDR3 loop is CASSGDSPYNSPLHF. In nucleotides, the CDR3 is TGCGCCAGCAGCGGGGACAGCCCGTATAATTCACCCCTCCACTTT. Supplemented by reference TRBV5-1 and TRBJ1-6, the full variable domain reads KAGVTQTPRYLIKTRGQQVTLSCSPISGHRSVSWYQQTPGQGLQFLFEYFSETQRNKGNFPGRFSGRQFSNSRSEMNVSTLELGDSALYLCASSGDSPYNSPLHFGNGTRLTVT.

The V gene is TRBV3-1 (or the pseudogene TRBV3-2), the J gene TRBJ1-1, with unresolved D. CDR1 and CDR2 (germline): LGHDT, YNNKEL (reference sequence). Trimming took 3 bases from V and 3 from J, leaving 11 bases between them. This CDR3 is 14 amino acids long. The CDR3 region is CASSHPGGYTEAFF. The CDR3, as DNA: TGTGCCAGCAGCCACCCGGGAGGGTACACTGAAGCTTTCTTT.

This clone showed up just once. J is TRBJ2-3 and V is TRBV7-9; tentatively, D is TRBD1 (6 bases). The CDR3 totals 16 residues. V lost 3 bases, J lost 3 bases, and 16 bases lay in between. The germline gives CDR1 SEHNR, CDR2 FQNEAQ (reference sequence). The CDR3 sequence: CASSLTTGPRTDTQYF. The CDR3, as DNA: TGTGCCAGCAGCTTGACAACAGGGCCTAGGACAGATACGCAGTATTTT. The full variable domain, its missing parts supplied by reference TRBV7-9 and TRBJ2-3, is DTGVSQNPRHKITKRGQNVTFRCDPISEHNRLYWYRQTLGQGPEFLTYFQNEAQLEKSRLLSDRFSAERPKGSFSTLEIQRTEQGDSAMYLCASSLTTGPRTDTQYFGPGTRLTVL.

The V and J genes are TRBV27 and TRBJ1-1; tentative D call: TRBD1 (5 bases). Germline V gene data show CDR1 as MNHEY and CDR2 as SMNVEV (reference sequence). Trimming left V 7 bases short and J 8 bases short, with 20 bases between. The CDR3 sequence is 14 residues long. CDR3 DNA: TGTGCCAGCACCCCGACTACGGGGCTCCACGAAGCTTTCTTT. Its translation: CASTPTTGLHEAFF.

The chain carries TRBV10-3 and TRBJ2-6; D might be TRBD2 (6 bases). Per the germline V gene, CDR1 is ENHRY and CDR2 is SYGVKD. The CDR3 has 18 residues. The V end lost 4 bases, the J end lost 4 bases, and 20 bases lay between the germline ends. The CDR3 DNA reads TGTGCCATCAGTGGGGGAGGAGGCGGGCCGTTCGGGGCCAACGTCCTGACTTTC. This codes for CAISGGGGGPFGANVLTF.

The V gene is TRBV30, the J gene TRBJ1-2, with D unclear. Trimming stripped 3 bases from V and 4 bases from J, with 3 bases between. Germline V lookup: CDR1 GTSNPN, CDR2 SVGIG (reference sequence). There are 10 residues in the CDR3. The CDR3 DNA reads as TGTGCCTGGAGGGGCTATGGCTACACCTTC. This gives the protein CAWRGYGYTF.

The chain recombines TRBV10-3 with TRBJ2-7, with D possibly matching TRBD1 (6 bases). The germline V gene encodes CDR1 ENHRY and CDR2 SYGVKD. This CDR3 has 15 residues. V dropped 5 bases and J dropped 1 base, with 15 bases sitting between them. CDR3 DNA: TGTGCCATCAGTAATGGACAGTTAACGTCCTACGAGCAGTACTTC. Translated, it gives CAISNGQLTSYEQYF.

This clone was counted only a few times. The CDR3 coding sequence is TGCGCCAGCACCCTCGGGAGCACAGATACGCAGTATTTT. Its protein is CASTLGSTDTQYF. V is TRBV10-2 and J is TRBJ2-3; no clear D. From germline, CDR1 is WSHSY and CDR2 SAAADI. Trimming stripped 7 bases from V and 0 bases from J, with 8 bases between. This CDR3 comprises 13 residues.

The chain has TRBV28 and TRBJ1-5; unclear D gene. The V and J ends lost 1 base and 5 bases respectively, with 9 bases between them. The length of the CDR3 is 14 residues. Germline CDR1 is MDHEN and CDR2 is SYDVKM. The CDR3 spells CASSLLGRDQPQHF. The CDR3 DNA sequence: TGTGCCAGCAGTTTATTAGGGAGAGATCAGCCCCAGCATTTT. Complete variable domain (other parts from reference TRBV28 and TRBJ1-5): DVKVTQSSRYLVKRTGEKVFLECVQDMDHENMFWYRQDPGLGLRLIYFSYDVKMKEKGDIPEGYSVSREKKERFSLILESASTNQTSMYLCASSLLGRDQPQHFGDGTRLSIL.

V gene TRBV2 combines with J gene TRBJ2-5; D unresolved. Trimming pared 6 bases from V and 1 base from J, leaving 12 bases between. The CDR3 extends over 14 amino acids. The germline gives CDR1 SNHLY, CDR2 FYNNEI. CDR3 nucleotides: TGTGCCAGCAGGGTTGGTAGGTCCCAAGAGACCCAGTACTTC. Protein sequence: CASRVGRSQETQYF.

The sample holds a few counts of this clone. The rearrangement links TRBV19 to TRBJ1-4, with D hard to call. With 2 bases removed from V and 11 bases from J, the gap between germline ends came to 15 bases. Germline V gene sequence: CDR1 LNHDA, CDR2 SQIVND (reference sequence). The CDR3 covers 14 residues. CDR3 sequence: CASSITRPGRKLFF. The CDR3 nucleotides are TGTGCCAGTAGTATAACCCGGCCTGGGAGGAAACTGTTTTTT.

This sequence joins TRBV2 and TRBJ2-1; D is ambiguous. CDR3 length: 15 amino acids. Germline CDR1 reads SNHLY; CDR2 reads FYNNEI. V dropped 7 bases and J dropped 4 bases, with 17 bases sitting between them. As DNA, the CDR3 is TGTGCCAGCACCGAAGGAAGGAGTCGGTACAATGAGCAGTTCTTC. Translation gives CASTEGRSRYNEQFF.

The V and J genes are TRBV5-1 and TRBJ2-7; 9 positions agree with TRBD1. J lost 5 bases, V lost 4 bases, and 7 bases had no gene match. The germline V gene encodes CDR1 SGHRS and CDR2 YFSETQ. The CDR3 totals 14 residues. The CDR3 protein is CASSPPGTGNEQYF. DNA of the CDR3: TGCGCCAGCAGCCCCCCAGGGACAGGGAACGAGCAGTACTTC. Supplemented by reference TRBV5-1 and TRBJ2-7, the full variable domain reads KAGVTQTPRYLIKTRGQQVTLSCSPISGHRSVSWYQQTPGQGLQFLFEYFSETQRNKGNFPGRFSGRQFSNSRSEMNVSTLELGDSALYLCASSPPGTGNEQYFGPGTRLTVT.

As DNA, the CDR3 is TGTGCCAGCAGCTCCGGGGTAACCCCTCTCAACACTGAAGCTTTCTTT. Its protein is CASSSGVTPLNTEAFF. J is TRBJ1-1 and V is TRBV5-8; D is unresolved. V was trimmed by 3 bases and J by 2 bases, leaving 17 bases between them. Per germline, CDR1 SGHTS and CDR2 YDEGEE. This CDR3 has 16 residues.

V gene TRBV3-1 (or the pseudogene TRBV3-2) combines with J gene TRBJ2-5, with D uncertain. Germline V CDR1 and CDR2: LGHDT, YNNKEL (reference sequence). Deletions cut 3 bases from V and 2 bases from J, with 7 bases between. The CDR3 runs 13 residues. The CDR3 sequence is CASSQGWQETQYF. The CDR3, as DNA: TGTGCCAGCAGCCAGGGCTGGCAAGAGACCCAGTACTTC.

The chain is built from TRBV29-1 and TRBJ2-1; D is undetermined. Germline V CDR1 and CDR2: SQVTM, ANQGSEA. CDR3 length equals 13 residues. V was shortened by 8 bases and J by 7 bases, with 18 bases between the two germline ends. The CDR3 DNA is TGCAGCCTCCGGGTCAACGGCAGAAATGAGCAGTTCTTC. Its translation: CSLRVNGRNEQFF.

This chain links TRBV27 with TRBJ2-1, with 9 bases matching TRBD1. The germline gives CDR1 MNHEY, CDR2 SMNVEV (reference sequence). The CDR3 runs to 15 residues. The V segment lost 6 bases and the J segment 7 bases; nucleotides outside the gene matches: 10. CDR3 residues: CASRKDRGSGNEQFF. Here the CDR3 DNA reads TGTGCCAGCAGAAAGGACAGGGGCTCGGGAAATGAGCAGTTCTTC.

This chain connects TRBV30 to TRBJ1-5; no clear D. Trimming shortened V by 3 bases and J by 0 bases, and 12 bases separated the two germline ends. This CDR3 is 15 amino acids long. CDR1 and CDR2 from the germline V gene are GTSNPN and SVGIG (reference sequence). The CDR3 loop is CAWSQGLYSNQPQHF. In nucleotides, the CDR3 is TGTGCCTGGAGCCAAGGACTGTATAGCAATCAGCCCCAGCATTTT.

As to this clone: In the same sample, other DNA sequences code for this CDR3. The CDR3 DNA sequence: TGTGCCAGCAGTCTAAATCAACTCTATGGCTACACCTTC. This gives the protein CASSLNQLYGYTF. The J gene is TRBJ1-2, the V gene TRBV5-6; D unclear. Germline-derived CDR1 and CDR2 are SGHDT and YYEEEE. The CDR3 is 13 amino acids. Trimming pared 5 bases from V and 4 bases from J, leaving 12 bases between. Full variable domain (remainder filled in from reference TRBV5-6 and TRBJ1-2): DAGVTQSPTHLIKTRGQQVTLRCSPKSGHDTVSWYQQALGQGPQFIFQYYEEEERQRGNFPDRFSGHQFPNYSSELNVNALLLGDSALYLCASSLNQLYGYTFGSGTRLTVV.

The chain is built from TRBV28 and TRBJ1-1, with D tentatively TRBD1 (5 bases). Trimming left V 8 bases short and J 10 bases short, with 20 bases between. There are 13 residues in the CDR3. Germline V gene data show CDR1 as MDHEN and CDR2 as SYDVKM. The DNA of the CDR3 is TGTGCCAGCTATACGACAGTACGAGGAAGAGCTTTCTTT. It translates to CASYTTVRGRAFF.

This clone appeared a single time. The CDR3: CASSMLGGDNEQFF. CDR3 nucleotide sequence: TGTGCCAGCAGCATGTTAGGCGGAGACAATGAGCAGTTCTTC. This chain connects TRBV2 to TRBJ2-1; D gene uncertain. The CDR3 spans 14 residues. Per the germline V gene, CDR1 is SNHLY and CDR2 is FYNNEI. V was pared by 6 bases and J by 5 bases, with 14 bases between.

The chain joins TRBV11-2 to TRBJ2-7, with D perhaps matching TRBD1 (5 bases). Germline V gene data show CDR1 as SGHAT and CDR2 as FQNNGV. V gave up 5 bases and J gave up 3 bases, with 14 bases separating them. CDR3 length: 14 residues. The CDR3 reads CASSLGAVGYEQYF. DNA for the CDR3: TGTGCCAGCAGCCTTGGGGCGGTGGGCTACGAGCAGTACTTC.

The rearrangement joins TRBV15 to TRBJ2-1; 13 bases align to TRBD2. CDR3 length equals 17 residues. With V trimmed by 8 bases and J by 4 bases, 11 bases remained unmatched. Germline V gene data show CDR1 as LNHNV and CDR2 as YYDKDF (reference sequence). The CDR3 loop reads CATGEIPGLAGYNEQFF. CDR3 sequence (DNA): TGTGCCACCGGAGAAATACCGGGACTAGCGGGGTACAATGAGCAGTTCTTC.